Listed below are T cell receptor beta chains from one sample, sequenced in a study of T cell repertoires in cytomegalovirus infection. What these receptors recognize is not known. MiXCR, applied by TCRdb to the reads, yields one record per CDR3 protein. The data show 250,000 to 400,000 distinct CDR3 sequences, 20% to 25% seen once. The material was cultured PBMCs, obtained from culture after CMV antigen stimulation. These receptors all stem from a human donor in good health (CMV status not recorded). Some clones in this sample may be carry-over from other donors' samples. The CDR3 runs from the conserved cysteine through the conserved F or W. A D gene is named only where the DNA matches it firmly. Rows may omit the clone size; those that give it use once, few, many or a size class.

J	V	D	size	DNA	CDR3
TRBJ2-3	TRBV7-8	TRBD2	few	TGTGCCAGCAGAACTACGGCGGGGGAGGAGGCGCAGTATTTT	CASRTTAGEEAQYF
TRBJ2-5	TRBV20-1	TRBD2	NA	TGCAGTGCGCCGATGGGGCGGGAGCAAGAGACCCAGTACTTC	CSAPMGREQETQYF
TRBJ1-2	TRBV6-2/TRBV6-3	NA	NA	TGTGCCAGCGGAAAACCGGGGGTCTATGGCTACACCTTC	CASGKPGVYGYTF
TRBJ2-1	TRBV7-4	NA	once	TGTGCCAGCAGCTTAGATTCAGGCAGGGAATACAATGAGCAGTTCTTC	CASSLDSGREYNEQFF
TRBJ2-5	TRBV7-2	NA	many	TGTGCCAGCAATCAGCTGGGTCAGGGAGAGACCCAGTACTTC	CASNQLGQGETQYF
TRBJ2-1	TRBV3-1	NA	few	TGTGCCAGCAGGCTAGAGGGCAATGAGCAGTTCTTC	CASRLEGNEQFF
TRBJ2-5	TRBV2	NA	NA	TGTGCCAGCAGCCGACAGGAGGTATTTCGGGAGGAGACCCAGTACTTC	CASSRQEVFREETQYF
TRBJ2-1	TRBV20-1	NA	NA	TGCAGTGCTCTAGGGGCTGGGGGCGACGGACGGAAGAATGAGCAGTTCTTC	CSALGAGGDGRKNEQFF
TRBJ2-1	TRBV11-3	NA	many	TGTGCCAGCAGCTTAGTGCGGGACAATGAGCAGTTCTTC	CASSLVRDNEQFF
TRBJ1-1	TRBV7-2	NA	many	TGTGCCAGCAGCTTCGGGGGGCGAACTGAAGCTTTCTTT	CASSFGGRTEAFF
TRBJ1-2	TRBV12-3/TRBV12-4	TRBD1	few	TGTGCCAGCAGTTTTCACCAGGGGGGATATGGCTACACCTTC	CASSFHQGGYGYTF
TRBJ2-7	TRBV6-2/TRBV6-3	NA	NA	TGTGCCAGCAACAACCCCCGAGACTATTTCTCCTACGAGCAGTACTTC	CASNNPRDYFSYEQYF
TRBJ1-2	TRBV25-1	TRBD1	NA	TGTGCCAGCAGTGAAGGGACAGGGGGCGAAGGAGGCTATGGCTACACCTTC	CASSEGTGGEGGYGYTF
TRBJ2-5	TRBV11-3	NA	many	TGTGCCAGCAGCTTAGTATCGTTTGTCGAGACCCAGTACTTC	CASSLVSFVETQYF
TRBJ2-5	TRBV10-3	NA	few	TGTGCCACCCGAATCCAAGAGACCCAGTACTTC	CATRIQETQYF
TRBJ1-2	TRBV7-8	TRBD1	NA	TGTGCCAGCAGCACGCAAAAAGGACAGGGGATTTCGATGGAGGGCTACACCTTC	CASSTQKGQGISMEGYTF
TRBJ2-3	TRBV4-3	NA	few	TGCGCCAGCAGCCAAGGGAGCGGAAGGGTGGGAGATACGCAGTATTTT	CASSQGSGRVGDTQYF
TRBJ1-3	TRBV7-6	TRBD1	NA	TGTGCCAGCAGCGCCACAGGGGACACCATATATTTT	CASSATGDTIYF
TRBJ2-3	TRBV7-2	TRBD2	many	TGTGCCAGCAGCTCTTGGACTAGCGGATACACAGATACGCAGTATTTT	CASSSWTSGYTDTQYF
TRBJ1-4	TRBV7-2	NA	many	TGTGCCAGCAGCGGGGACGGCCGTAATGAAAAACTGTTTTTT	CASSGDGRNEKLFF
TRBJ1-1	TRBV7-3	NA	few	TGTGCCAGCAGCGGATCGGAGAACACTGAAGCTTTCTTT	CASSGSENTEAFF
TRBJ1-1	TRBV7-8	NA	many	TGTGCCAGCAGCCAGAGGACTGGGAACACTGAAGCTTTCTTT	CASSQRTGNTEAFF
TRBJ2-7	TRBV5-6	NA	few	TGTGCCAGCAGGGGTACCTACGAGCAGTACTTC	CASRGTYEQYF
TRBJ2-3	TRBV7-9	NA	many	TGTGCCAGCAGCCACCCCAGAGGGATGGGCACAGATACGCAGTATTTT	CASSHPRGMGTDTQYF
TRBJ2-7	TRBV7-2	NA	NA	TGTGCCAGCAGCCCGTGGACACTGAATTACTACGAGCAGTACTTC	CASSPWTLNYYEQYF
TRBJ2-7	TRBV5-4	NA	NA	TGTGCCAGCAGCCCCGCCCCCCCCAACGAGCAGTACTTC	CASSPAPPNEQYF
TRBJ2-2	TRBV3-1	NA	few	TGTGCCAGCACCCTAAAACGGCGGGACACCGGGGAGCTGTTTTTT	CASTLKRRDTGELFF
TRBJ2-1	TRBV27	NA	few	TGTGCCAGCAGCCCCACGGGGCCCCACAATGAGCAGTTCTTC	CASSPTGPHNEQFF
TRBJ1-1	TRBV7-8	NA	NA	TGTGCCAGCAGCTTAGAGACAGAGAGGACTGAAGCTTTCTTT	CASSLETERTEAFF
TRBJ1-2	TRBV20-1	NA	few	TGCAGTGCTAGAGAGTCTCAGTATGGCTACACCTTC	CSARESQYGYTF
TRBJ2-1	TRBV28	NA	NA	TGTGCCAGCAGTTTACCGGGAGTTAGCTCCTACAATGAGCAGTTCTTC	CASSLPGVSSYNEQFF
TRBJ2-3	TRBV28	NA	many	TGTGCCAGCAGTTTATCGGGAACTTGGACAGATACGCAGTATTTT	CASSLSGTWTDTQYF
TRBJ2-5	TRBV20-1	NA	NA	TGCAGTGCTAGAGGCCATAGGGAGACCCAGTACTTC	CSARGHRETQYF
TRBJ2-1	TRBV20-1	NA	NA	TGCAGTGCTAGAGTTCCCCAGCGGTACTACAATGAGCAGTTCTTC	CSARVPQRYYNEQFF
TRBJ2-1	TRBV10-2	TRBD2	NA	TGCGCCAGCAGTACCTGGGAGCTAGCGGGAGTTTCGGGTAGTAATGAGCAGTTCTTC	CASSTWELAGVSGSNEQFF
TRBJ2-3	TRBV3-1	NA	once	TGTGCCAGCAGCCGCGGGGTTGCCTCAGATACGCAGTATTTT	CASSRGVASDTQYF
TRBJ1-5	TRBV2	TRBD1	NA	TGTGCCAGCAGTGAAGTGGGACAGAATCAGCCCCAGCATTTT	CASSEVGQNQPQHF
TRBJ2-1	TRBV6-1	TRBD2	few	TGTGCCAGCAGTGAGGCGGGAGCCCGAGCCTACAATGAGCAGTTCTTC	CASSEAGARAYNEQFF
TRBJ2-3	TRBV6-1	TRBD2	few	TGTGCCAGCAGTTCACCCGGGACTAGCGGGAGCACAGATACGCAGTATTTT	CASSSPGTSGSTDTQYF
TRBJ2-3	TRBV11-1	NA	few	TGTGCCAGCAGCCCGGACACGGCCACAGATACGCAGTATTTT	CASSPDTATDTQYF
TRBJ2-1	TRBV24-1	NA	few	TGTGCCACCAGTGATCCGGACAGCTACAATGAGCAGTTCTTC	CATSDPDSYNEQFF
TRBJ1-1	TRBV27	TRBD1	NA	TGTGCCAGCAGTTCCGGACAGGGGAAGGTGAACACTGAAGCTTTCTTT	CASSSGQGKVNTEAFF
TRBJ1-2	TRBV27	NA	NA	TGTGCCAGCAGTTTAGTCGGGGCTCCTTCAGCTAACTATGGCTACACCTTC	CASSLVGAPSANYGYTF
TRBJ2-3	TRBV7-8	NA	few	TGTGCCAGCAGCCCACGGACCCTCGGGGCAACAGATACGCAGTATTTT	CASSPRTLGATDTQYF
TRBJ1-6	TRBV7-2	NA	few	TGTGCCAGCAGGGGGGACGGGGTTAATTCACCCCTCCACTTT	CASRGDGVNSPLHF